This is a list of T cell receptor beta chains from one sample in a study of blood T cell repertoires in COVID-19. Profiling relied on immunoSEQ multiplex PCR, and the TCRdb table lists in-frame clones only, not all of them. The sample records hundreds of thousands of clones, around 82% being singletons. The specimen sequenced was peripheral blood. The receptors shown here come from a woman between 45 and 65 years old with acute or convalescent COVID-19. Each CDR3 is given with its conserved first and last residue. The order of the fields is CDR3 protein, CDR3 DNA, clone size, D gene, J gene, V gene. D genes are given only for firm matches. Rows give clone size only sometimes, using once, few, many, or a class for an expanded clone.

CASSILAGGANEQFF	TGTGCCAGTAGTATACTGGCGGGAGGGGCCAATGAGCAGTTCTTC	NA	TRBD2	TRBJ2-1	TRBV19
CASSPEGTYYGYTF	TGCGCCAGCAGCCCCGAGGGCACCTACTATGGCTACACCTTC	NA	NA	TRBJ1-2	TRBV5-1
CATSRDRATDTQYF	TGTGCCACCTCCCGGGACAGGGCCACAGATACGCAGTATTTT	NA	TRBD1	TRBJ2-3	TRBV19
CASSEGGLALTSNTGELFF	TGTGCCAGCAGCGAGGGGGGACTAGCTCTGACTTCGAACACCGGGGAGCTGTTTTTT	few	TRBD2	TRBJ2-2	TRBV14
CASSNRFLDYGYTF	TGTGCCAGTAGTAATCGGTTTTTGGACTATGGCTACACCTTC	few	NA	TRBJ1-2	TRBV19
CASSRRPTSGQETQYF	TGTGCCAGCAGCCGCCGGCCCACTAGCGGACAAGAGACCCAGTACTTC	many	TRBD2	TRBJ2-5	TRBV6-2/TRBV6-3
CAISESTGAPQQYF	TGTGCCATCAGTGAGTCGACGGGAGCTCCCCAGCAGTACTTC	few	NA	TRBJ2-7	TRBV10-3
CATSAASGLTTEQFF	TGTGCCACCAGTGCCGCTAGCGGACTGACAACTGAGCAGTTCTTC	NA	TRBD2	TRBJ2-1	TRBV24-1
CASSHREFGEQYF	TGTGCCAGCAGCCACAGGGAATTTGGCGAGCAGTACTTC	NA	NA	TRBJ2-7	TRBV3-1/TRBV3-2
CASSSDRDTYNEQFF	TGCGCCAGCAGCTCGGACAGGGACACCTACAATGAGCAGTTCTTC	NA	TRBD1	TRBJ2-1	TRBV5-1
CATSVLPLAGERTDTQYF	TGTGCCACCAGTGTTCTACCCCTGGCAGGCGAGCGCACAGATACGCAGTATTTT	NA	NA	TRBJ2-3	TRBV24-1
CASRFDRNLLYEQYF	TGTGCCAGCAGATTTGACAGGAACCTACTCTACGAGCAGTACTTC	NA	NA	TRBJ2-7	TRBV11-2
CASSPVSGLAGSGELFF	TGCGCCAGCAGTCCTGTTTCGGGACTAGCGGGATCCGGGGAGCTGTTTTTT	few	TRBD2	TRBJ2-2	TRBV10-2
CASSLGDRDQELFF	TGTGCCAGCAGCTTGGGGGACAGGGACCAGGAACTGTTTTTT	NA	TRBD1	TRBJ1-4	TRBV5-4
CASSPTGGSGNTIYF	TGTGCCAGCAGTCCCACAGGGGGCTCTGGAAACACCATATATTTT	NA	TRBD1	TRBJ1-3	TRBV28
CSVELAGLGTGELFF	TGCAGCGTTGAACTAGCGGGATTGGGCACCGGGGAGCTGTTTTTT	NA	TRBD2	TRBJ2-2	TRBV29-1
CASSPGLAGGTDTQYF	TGTGCCAGCAGCCCCGGACTAGCGGGGGGCACAGATACGCAGTATTTT	NA	TRBD2	TRBJ2-3	TRBV5-6
CASRQDSGELFF	TGCGCCAGCAGACAGGACAGCGGGGAGCTGTTTTTT	NA	NA	TRBJ2-2	TRBV4-1
CASSQGLSVDEQYF	TGTGCCAGCAGCCAAGGCTTGTCGGTTGACGAGCAGTACTTC	NA	NA	TRBJ2-7	TRBV4-2
CASSGTGAKKLFF	TGTGCCAGTAGTGGGACAGGGGCTAAAAAACTGTTTTTT	NA	TRBD1	TRBJ1-4	TRBV19
CASAERGLNTEAFF	TGTGCCAGCGCTGAAAGGGGTCTGAACACTGAAGCTTTCTTT	NA	NA	TRBJ1-1	TRBV19